Listed here are 32 T cell receptor beta chains from one sample, sequenced in a study of regulatory T cells in long-lasting Graves disease. As to time point: newly diagnosed GD, antithyroid drugs for less than 3 months. Scientists built the TCR library using RNA that was extracted from PBMCs. Building of the TCR beta libraries involved iRepertoire HTBI primers and Arm-PCR of CDR3 regions. Each CDR3 protein is one row after TCRdb ran MiXCR on the multiplex PCR reads. This sample has approximately 230,000 distinct CDR3 sequences, with around 18% found just once. The sample here was peripheral blood mononuclear cells (PBMCs), taken at new diagnosis, from a patient treated with antithyroid drugs. The source of these receptors is a female donor with Graves disease.

J is TRBJ2-5 and V is TRBV24-1; the match to TRBD2 covers 13 bases. Unmatched junction bases numbered 9, after V lost 4 bases and J lost 5 bases. CDR1 and CDR2 (germline): KGHDR, SFDVKD. The CDR3 covers 17 residues. This CDR3 reads CATSDLGTSGNEETQYF. The CDR3 DNA reads TGTGCCACCAGTGACCTCGGGACTAGCGGGAATGAGGAGACCCAGTACTTC.

CDR3 loop: CASRGLAGGPWGEQYF. Here the CDR3 DNA reads TGTGCCAGCAGGGGACTAGCGGGAGGGCCCTGGGGCGAGCAGTACTTC. This sequence joins TRBV2 and TRBJ2-7; TRBD2 matches at 16 bases. This CDR3 has 16 residues. J was trimmed by 6 bases and V by 6 bases; bases with no gene match: 8. CDR1 is SNHLY, CDR2 FYNNEI, per germline.

The chain couples TRBV20-1 to TRBJ2-7; 8 nucleotides align to TRBD2. The trim removed 5 bases at V and 5 bases at J, leaving 8 bases unmatched. The CDR3 is 13 amino acids. CDR1 and CDR2 (germline): DFQATT, SNEGSKA (reference sequence). CDR3 sequence: CSAPRPGGDEQYF. Written as DNA, the CDR3 is TGCAGTGCTCCACGTCCGGGGGGGGACGAGCAGTACTTC.

Note on this clonotype: Possible read error: a much larger clone is one base away. The genes are TRBV2 and TRBJ2-3, with a tentative D call TRBD2 (6 bases). Germline CDR1 reads SNHLY; CDR2 reads FYNNEI. There are 15 residues in the CDR3. V dropped 6 bases and J dropped 0 bases, with 13 bases sitting between them. CDR3 loop: CASSKGGTSTDTQYF. As DNA, the CDR3 is TGTGCCAGCAGCAAAGGCGGGACTAGCACAGATACGCAGTATTTT.

This clonotype was seen at least ten times. The V gene is TRBV7-3, the J gene TRBJ2-2, with D tentatively TRBD2 (5 bases). Per the germline V gene, CDR1 is SGHTA and CDR2 is FQGTGA. V dropped 0 bases and J dropped 2 bases, with 7 bases sitting between them. The CDR3 length is 15 residues. The CDR3 coding sequence is TGTGCCAGCAGCTTAACAACGGGAAACACCGGGGAGCTGTTTTTT. Translated: CASSLTTGNTGELFF.

This clonotype was found many times. This sequence joins TRBV3-1 and TRBJ2-1; D might be TRBD2 (6 bases). Germline CDR1 LGHDT, CDR2 YNNKEL (reference sequence). The CDR3 covers 14 residues. Deletions cut 4 bases from V and 5 bases from J, with 12 bases between. CDR3 region: CASSPPSAHNEQFF. In DNA form, the CDR3 reads TGTGCCAGCAGCCCCCCTAGCGCCCACAATGAGCAGTTCTTC.

This clonotype was seen just once. Since the CDR3 does not end with the conserved phenylalanine or tryptophan, this likely comes from a read error. The V gene is TRBV11-2, the J gene TRBJ1-4; a weak D match, TRBD1 (6 bases). This CDR3 is built from 14 residues. Deletions cut 2 bases from V and 10 bases from J, with 14 bases between. CDR1 and CDR2 from the germline V gene are SGHAT and FQNNGV. The CDR3 coding sequence is TGTGCCAGCAGCTTATACAGGGAGGATGGAAAACTGTTTTCT. This encodes CASSLYREDGKLFS.

The gene calls are TRBV28 and TRBJ2-5; TRBD2 matches at 14 bases. The V segment lost 5 bases and the J segment 4 bases; nucleotides outside the gene matches: 6. CDR1 is MDHEN, CDR2 SYDVKM, per germline. The length of the CDR3 is 16 residues. CDR3 DNA sequence: TGTGCCAGCAGTCCGACTAGCGGGAGGGAGGCAGAGACCCAGTACTTC. It is translated as CASSPTSGREAETQYF.

This clonotype has at least ten counts. V gene TRBV29-1 combines with J gene TRBJ2-4; either TRBD1 or TRBD2 may fit D (6 bases each). The germline V gene has CDR1 SQVTM and CDR2 ANQGSEA. Trimming took off 7 bases at V and 5 bases at J, with 15 bases between the two ends. The CDR3 is 13 amino acids. The CDR3: CSAGGGRQNIQYF. The CDR3 DNA follows: TGCAGCGCTGGAGGGGGAAGACAAAACATTCAGTACTTC.

CDR3 coding DNA: TGTGCCAGCAGTACTACAGGGGGCGGGGACGAGCAGTACTTC. This encodes CASSTTGGGDEQYF. The J gene is TRBJ2-7, the V gene TRBV6-2 or TRBV6-3; 9 bases are a match to TRBD1. Germline CDR1 is MNHEY and CDR2 is SVGEGT. The CDR3 consists of 14 residues. Trimming cost V 5 bases and J 5 bases; bases outside gene matches: 7.

V and J are TRBV27 and TRBJ2-1, with TRBD2 matching 13 bases. This CDR3 has 16 amino acids. The trim removed 6 bases at V and 8 bases at J, leaving 10 bases unmatched. The V gene's germline CDR1 is MNHEY and CDR2 SMNVEV (reference sequence). The CDR3 protein is CASSRGTSGNKDEQFF. The CDR3 bases are TGTGCCAGCAGCCGAGGGACTAGCGGGAATAAGGATGAGCAGTTCTTC.

The chain couples TRBV12-3 or TRBV12-4 to TRBJ2-3; 8 bases are shared with TRBD1. V shed 6 bases and J 1 base; nucleotides not matched to a gene: 3. The CDR3 loop spans 14 amino acids. This CDR3 is CASSPGGRTDTQYF. DNA for the CDR3: TGTGCCAGCAGCCCAGGGGGCCGCACAGATACGCAGTATTTT.

This clonotype was counted at least ten times. The germline gene is not matched at one end of the junction; a read error may be the cause. The V call is TRBV5-1, the J call TRBJ1-1; 9 positions match TRBD1. This CDR3 is built from 14 residues. Germline CDR1 SGHRS, CDR2 YFSETQ. The CDR3 spells CASSFPDRGTEAFF. The CDR3 DNA follows: TGTGCCAGCAGCTTTCCGGACAGGGGCACTGAAGCTTTCTTT.

The gene calls are TRBV2 and TRBJ2-2, with D possibly TRBD2 on 5 matching bases. Germline V CDR1 and CDR2: SNHLY, FYNNEI. The CDR3 extends over 11 amino acids. With 8 bases removed from V and 6 bases from J, the gap between germline ends came to 7 bases. The CDR3 DNA reads as TGTGCCAGCGAGGGTCCCGGGGAGCTGTTTTTT. Translating gives CASEGPGELFF.

This clonotype has a count of ten or more. V gene TRBV5-8 combines with J gene TRBJ1-5; D may be TRBD1 (5 bases). From germline, CDR1 is SGHTS and CDR2 YDEGEE. Trimming removed 0 bases at V and 6 bases at J, with 13 bases between. This CDR3 spans 15 amino acids. The CDR3 DNA reads TGTGCCAGCAGCTTGGATTTGGGGGTGCGTCAGCCCCAGCATTTT. It encodes CASSLDLGVRQPQHF.

This clonotype has a count of ten or more. This chain connects TRBV6-1 to TRBJ2-2; D remains unclear. V shed 3 bases and J shed 6 bases, with 5 bases lying between them. The CDR3 is 12 amino acids. CDR1 is MNHNS, CDR2 SASEGT, per germline. The CDR3 nucleotides read TGTGCCAGCAGTGAGGGTTCCGGGGAGCTGTTTTTT. Amino acids: CASSEGSGELFF.

The sample holds a few counts of this clonotype. J is TRBJ2-1 and V is TRBV29-1, with 10 bases fitting TRBD2. Per the germline V gene, CDR1 is SQVTM and CDR2 is ANQGSEA. The trim removed 8 bases at V and 3 bases at J, leaving 10 bases unmatched. This CDR3 has 15 residues. CDR3 DNA: TGCAGCACCCTCGGGAGGACTAGCGGCTACAATGAGCAGTTCTTC. This gives the protein CSTLGRTSGYNEQFF.

The table lists this clonotype with many counts. The chain uses TRBV11-2 and TRBJ1-1; 7 bases agree with TRBD1. Germline assignment: CDR1 SGHAT and CDR2 FQNNGV. V dropped 6 bases and J dropped 1; count of bases not matched to a gene: 5. There are 14 residues in the CDR3. CDR3 loop: CASSSDRTNTEAFF. The CDR3 DNA is TGTGCCAGCAGTTCGGACAGGACGAACACTGAAGCTTTCTTT.

This clonotype has a handful of counts. This may arise from a read error, as a much more abundant clone is one base away. This chain connects TRBV12-3 or TRBV12-4 to TRBJ1-4; D call uncertain. The CDR3 runs 13 residues. This CDR3 reads CASWGQTNEKLLF. CDR3 DNA sequence: TGTGCCAGCTGGGGTCAAACTAATGAAAAACTGCTTTTT.

The chain recombines TRBV14 with TRBJ2-5; 9 bases are shared with TRBD2. The DNA end is a closer match to TRBJ2-1, so the J assignment may be wrong. The CDR3 has 16 residues. Germline CDR1 SGHDN, CDR2 FVKESK. The CDR3 bases are TGTGCCAGCAGCCCTGCGGCTAGCGGGAAGTACAATGAGCAGTTCTTC. Its translation is CASSPAASGKYNEQFF.

In this sample, this clonotype turned up many times. The genes are TRBV2 and TRBJ1-6, with D tentatively TRBD1 (6 bases). The CDR3 loop spans 20 amino acids. Germline assignment: CDR1 SNHLY and CDR2 FYNNEI. V dropped 2 bases and J dropped 0 bases, with 20 bases sitting between them. CDR3 DNA sequence: TGTGCCAGCAGTGAATGGCCGGGGGGCTCCTTGAGCTCCTATAATTCACCCCTCCACTTT. As protein: CASSEWPGGSLSSYNSPLHF.

This clonotype was detected many times. The chain is built from TRBV14 and TRBJ2-3, with 10 bases that match TRBD2. V lost 6 bases and J lost 4; bases outside the gene matches: 4. The germline CDR1 and CDR2 sequences are SGHDN and FVKESK. The CDR3 length is 14 residues. The CDR3 sequence is CASRGLAASDTQYF. The CDR3 nucleotides read TGTGCCAGCAGAGGACTAGCGGCCTCAGATACGCAGTATTTT.

This clonotype has ten or more counts. The V and J genes are TRBV6-5 and TRBJ1-5; TRBD1 agrees at 9 bases. The trim removed 2 bases at V and 5 bases at J, leaving 10 bases unmatched. The V gene's germline CDR1 is MNHEY and CDR2 SVGAGI. This CDR3 spans 17 amino acids. The CDR3 nucleotides read TGTGCCAGCAGTTACGTTATCCGGGACAGGGAGGATCAGCCCCAGCATTTT. Translating gives CASSYVIRDREDQPQHF.

The J gene is TRBJ2-3, the V gene TRBV6-1; 8 bases agree with TRBD1. This CDR3 has 14 residues. The V segment lost 5 bases and the J segment 1 base; nucleotides outside the gene matches: 2. The germline gives CDR1 MNHNS, CDR2 SASEGT. The CDR3 nucleotides are TGTGCCAGCAGTACGACAGGGGGCACAGATACGCAGTATTTT. It encodes CASSTTGGTDTQYF.

This clonotype showed up many times. V usage is TRBV18 and J usage is TRBJ1-5, with 7 bases fitting TRBD1. The CDR3 length is 15 residues. V dropped 5 bases and J dropped 5; count of bases not matched to a gene: 9. Germline loops: CDR1 KGHSH, CDR2 LQKENI. The CDR3 region is CASSKSGGADQPQHF. The CDR3 DNA sequence: TGTGCCAGCTCAAAGTCAGGGGGAGCTGATCAGCCCCAGCATTTT.

This chain joins TRBV12-3 or TRBV12-4 and TRBJ2-5, with D maybe TRBD1 (6 bases). The CDR3 length is 15 residues. With 6 bases removed from V and 3 bases from J, the gap between germline ends came to 17 bases. This CDR3 reads CASSFRSGEEETQYF. The DNA for the CDR3 is TGTGCCAGCAGCTTCCGATCAGGGGAAGAAGAGACCCAGTACTTC.

Ten or more counts support this clonotype. The V call is TRBV7-2, the J call TRBJ2-1; 7 nucleotides line up with TRBD2. J lost 7 bases, V lost 5 bases, and 5 bases had no gene match. The V gene's germline CDR1 is SGHTA and CDR2 FQGNSA. CDR3 length: 13 amino acids. The DNA for the CDR3 is TGTGCCAGCAGCCCCGGGGGAGGGAATGAGCAGTTCTTC. The encoded protein is CASSPGGGNEQFF.

This clonotype has at least ten counts. The chain links TRBV18 to TRBJ2-5; D uncertain. V was pared by 0 bases and J by 1 base, with 6 bases between. CDR3 length: 14 amino acids. CDR1 is KGHSH, CDR2 LQKENI, per germline. The CDR3 nucleotides are TGTGCCAGCTCACCACCCAGGCCCCAAGAGACCCAGTACTTC. This translates into CASSPPRPQETQYF.

V is TRBV10-3 and J is TRBJ2-7; TRBD2 is a possible D gene (5 bases). The CDR3 covers 16 residues. The germline V gene encodes CDR1 ENHRY and CDR2 SYGVKD. V was clipped by 0 bases and J by 2 bases, with 14 bases between them. The CDR3 DNA follows: TGTGCCATCAGTGAGTCTAAGTCGGGGAGCGCCTACGAGCAGTACTTC. Its protein is CAISESKSGSAYEQYF.

V usage is TRBV10-3 and J usage is TRBJ2-3; a possible D gene is TRBD2 (5 bases). V was trimmed by 5 bases and J by 4 bases, leaving 10 bases between them. Germline V gene sequence: CDR1 ENHRY, CDR2 SYGVKD. This CDR3 has 13 residues. DNA for the CDR3: TGTGCCATCAGTCGGACTGGCCCAGATACGCAGTATTTT. Amino acids: CAISRTGPDTQYF.

This clonotype was recorded many times. The chain employs TRBV13 and TRBJ1-1; D unresolved. Trimming left V 0 bases short and J 1 base short, with 9 bases between. The CDR3 runs to 15 residues. Germline loops: CDR1 PRHDT, CDR2 FYEKMQ (reference sequence). The chain's CDR3 is CASSLGLFENTEAFF. Written as DNA, the CDR3 is TGTGCCAGCAGCTTAGGACTGTTTGAGAACACTGAAGCTTTCTTT.

The table lists this clonotype with many counts. This sequence joins TRBV20-1 and TRBJ2-3; 7 positions agree with TRBD2. This CDR3 contains 15 residues. The germline V gene encodes CDR1 DFQATT and CDR2 SNEGSKA (reference sequence). Trimming cost V 4 bases and J 4 bases; bases outside gene matches: 11. The CDR3 region is CSATSAGASADTQYF. CDR3 in DNA: TGCAGTGCTACGAGTGCGGGAGCTAGCGCAGATACGCAGTATTTT.